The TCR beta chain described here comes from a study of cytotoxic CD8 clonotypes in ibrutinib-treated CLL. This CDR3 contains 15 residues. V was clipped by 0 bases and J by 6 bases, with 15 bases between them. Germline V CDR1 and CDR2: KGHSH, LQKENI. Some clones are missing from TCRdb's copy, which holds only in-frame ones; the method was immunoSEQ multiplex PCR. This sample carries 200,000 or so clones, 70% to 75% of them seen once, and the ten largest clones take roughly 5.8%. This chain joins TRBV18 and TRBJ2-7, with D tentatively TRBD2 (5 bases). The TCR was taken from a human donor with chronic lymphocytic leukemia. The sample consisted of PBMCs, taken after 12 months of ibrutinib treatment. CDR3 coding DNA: TGTGCCAGCTCACCACCGGGCCTCCGACGGGGCGAGCAGTACTTC. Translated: CASSPPGLRRGEQYF.